A single sample is the source of the 21 T cell receptor beta chains below, sequenced in a study of blood T cell repertoires in COVID-19. Sequencing was performed with immunoSEQ multiplex PCR; in TCRdb, only in-frame clones are kept and a portion is missing. The table shows roughly 400,000 clones, with roughly 86% occurring only once. The sequenced sample consisted of PBMCs or T cells enriched from blood (not recorded which). Receptors originate from a woman aged 25-40 years who had recovered from COVID-19.

This clone was observed a single time. The chain carries TRBV5-1 and TRBJ2-5; D is unresolved. The length of the CDR3 is 12 residues. CDR1 SGHRS and CDR2 YFSETQ come from the germline V gene. V was pared by 1 base and J by 4 bases, with 5 bases between. CDR3 DNA: TGCGCCAGCAGCTTGCGGGTAGAGACCCAGTACTTC. Protein product: CASSLRVETQYF.

V is TRBV4-1 and J is TRBJ1-2; 7 bases line up with TRBD1. The CDR3 has 14 amino acids. J was trimmed by 7 bases and V by 2 bases; bases with no gene match: 7. Germline CDR1 reads MGHRA; CDR2 reads YSYEKL. Written as DNA, the CDR3 is TGCGCCAGCAGCCAACCCGACAGGGTCTCTGGCTACACCTTC. Translated: CASSQPDRVSGYTF.

The gene calls are TRBV12-3 or TRBV12-4 and TRBJ2-1; the D gene is possibly TRBD1 (6 bases). The CDR3 runs to 13 residues. The V gene lost 1 base and the J gene lost 6 bases, with 7 bases spanning the gap. CDR3 sequence: CASSLGGGNEQFF. Written as DNA, the CDR3 is TGTGCCAGCAGTTTAGGAGGGGGCAATGAGCAGTTCTTC.

The V call is TRBV6-5, the J call TRBJ1-6; unclear D gene. The CDR3 totals 15 residues. V was pared by 0 bases and J by 6 bases, with 9 bases between. Per germline, CDR1 MNHEY and CDR2 SVGAGI. CDR3 sequence (DNA): TGTGCCAGCAGTTACTCGAGAGGAGGTAATTCACCCCTCCACTTT. Its protein product is CASSYSRGGNSPLHF.

This chain links TRBV5-4 with TRBJ2-5; 7 bases line up with TRBD2. This CDR3 is 13 amino acids long. CDR1 and CDR2 (germline): SGHNT, YYREEE (reference sequence). The trim removed 1 base at V and 5 bases at J, leaving 2 bases unmatched. The CDR3, as DNA: TGTGCCAGCAGCTTGCGGGGAGGGGAGACCCAGTACTTC. Amino acid sequence: CASSLRGGETQYF.

V is TRBV7-9 and J is TRBJ1-4; D gene uncertain. This CDR3 has 15 amino acids. The germline V gene encodes CDR1 SEHNR and CDR2 FQNEAQ (reference sequence). V lost 5 bases to trimming and J lost 0 bases, with 10 bases between them. CDR3 residues: CASSLGPSTNEKLFF. CDR3 DNA: TGTGCCAGCAGCCTAGGGCCGTCAACTAATGAAAAACTGTTTTTT.

The chain recombines TRBV7-3 with TRBJ1-1; tentative D call: TRBD1 (6 bases). The germline V and J ends were trimmed by 3 bases and 4 bases, with 18 bases remaining between them. Germline loops: CDR1 SGHTA, CDR2 FQGTGA. This CDR3 is built from 16 residues. The CDR3 sequence: CASSFSARGRGTEAFF. CDR3 coding DNA: TGTGCCAGCAGCTTCTCAGCCCGGGGCAGGGGCACTGAAGCTTTCTTT.

The chain carries TRBV18 and TRBJ2-7, with 9 bases identical to TRBD1. Germline values: CDR1 KGHSH, CDR2 LQKENI. The CDR3 sequence is 13 residues long. Trimming cost V 5 bases and J 6 bases; bases outside gene matches: 5. The chain's CDR3 is CASSSDRGIEQYF. For the CDR3, the DNA is TGTGCCAGCTCATCGGACAGGGGAATCGAGCAGTACTTC.

The V call is TRBV15, the J call TRBJ2-7; TRBD2 matches 12 bases. The CDR3 is made up of 14 amino acids. The V and J ends lost 8 bases and 4 bases, in that order; junction bases with no gene match: 6. Germline V gene sequence: CDR1 LNHNV, CDR2 YYDKDF (reference sequence). In nucleotides, the CDR3 is TGTGCCACCCGGTCTAGCGGGGGGGCTTACGAGCAGTACTTC. Translating it yields CATRSSGGAYEQYF.

The chain recombines TRBV3-1 (or the pseudogene TRBV3-2) with TRBJ1-2, with 7 bases identical to TRBD1. Germline CDR1 LGHDT, CDR2 YNNKEL (reference sequence). After removal of 1 base from V and 4 bases from J, the junction contained 18 bases not matched to a gene. The CDR3 is 19 residues long. This chain's CDR3 is CASSQVSGSGTELRYGYTF. CDR3 nucleotides: TGTGCCAGCAGCCAAGTTTCAGGTTCCGGGACAGAATTACGCTATGGCTACACCTTC.

This clone was counted a single time. V is TRBV29-1 and J is TRBJ2-7; a weak D match, TRBD1 (5 bases). Deletions cut 6 bases from V and 0 bases from J, with 9 bases between. The CDR3 runs 12 residues. Germline CDR1 reads SQVTM; CDR2 reads ANQGSEA. CDR3 DNA: TGCAGCGTCCGACAGAACTCCTACGAGCAGTACTTC. Its translation: CSVRQNSYEQYF.

This chain joins TRBV7-9 and TRBJ1-1; no firm D call. Trimming took off 5 bases at V and 6 bases at J, with 10 bases between the two ends. CDR3 length: 12 amino acids. CDR1 is SEHNR and CDR2 is FQNEAQ in the germline V gene (reference sequence). CDR3 nucleotides: TGTGCCAGCAGCGTGGCAATTCCTGAAGCTTTCTTT. This codes for CASSVAIPEAFF.

The J gene is TRBJ1-1, the V gene TRBV30; no definite D call. The germline V gene encodes CDR1 GTSNPN and CDR2 SVGIG (reference sequence). The CDR3 sequence is 12 residues long. Trimming removed 8 bases from V and 0 bases from J, with 10 bases in between. The CDR3 bases are TGTGCCACTGAGAAGATGAACACTGAAGCTTTCTTT. It encodes CATEKMNTEAFF.

J is TRBJ1-6 and V is TRBV7-2, with D hard to call. The CDR3 length is 17 residues. In germline, CDR1 is SGHTA, CDR2 FQGNSA. With 1 base removed from V and 1 base from J, the gap between germline ends came to 11 bases. CDR3 DNA: TGTGCCAGCAGCTTAGGTCAGCTCAGGTCCTATAATTCACCCCTCCACTTT. It encodes CASSLGQLRSYNSPLHF.

The rearrangement links TRBV7-4 to TRBJ1-3, with D maybe TRBD1 (5 bases). The CDR3 contains 17 residues. Germline assignment: CDR1 SGHVT and CDR2 SQSDAQ. Deletions cut 4 bases from V and 0 bases from J, with 16 bases between. The DNA for the CDR3 is TGTGCCAGCAGCTCTACATTCCAAGGGGCCTCTGGAAACACCATATATTTT. As protein: CASSSTFQGASGNTIYF.

The chain recombines TRBV18 with TRBJ2-3; 8 positions agree with TRBD1. Unmatched junction bases numbered 15, after V lost 5 bases and J lost 2 bases. The CDR3 totals 18 residues. CDR1 is KGHSH and CDR2 is LQKENI in the germline V gene. DNA of the CDR3: TGTGCCAGCTCAAAACTCGGACAGGGATCTGCGGTCACAGATACGCAGTATTTT. It codes for CASSKLGQGSAVTDTQYF. The entire variable domain, with the rest obtained from reference TRBV18 and TRBJ2-3, is as follows: NAGVMQNPRHLVRRRGQEARLRCSPMKGHSHVYWYRQLPEEGLKFMVYLQKENIIDESGMPKERFSAEFPKEGPSILRIQQVVRGDSAAYFCASSKLGQGSAVTDTQYFGPGTRLTVL.

This chain connects TRBV4-1 to TRBJ2-1, with TRBD2 matching 15 bases. The germline V gene has CDR1 MGHRA and CDR2 YSYEKL. Trimming cost V 4 bases and J 7 bases; bases outside gene matches: 11. The CDR3 has 18 amino acids. The CDR3 loop is CASSRLGTSGRLPNEQFF. The CDR3 nucleotides read TGCGCCAGCAGCCGATTGGGGACTAGCGGGAGGTTGCCGAATGAGCAGTTCTTC.

V gene TRBV10-3 combines with J gene TRBJ1-4, with a weak D call TRBD1 (6 bases). V lost 0 bases, J lost 8 bases, and 16 bases lay in between. Germline-derived CDR1 and CDR2 are ENHRY and SYGVKD. This CDR3 comprises 16 residues. CDR3 in DNA: TGTGCCATCAGTGAGTCTGGGGGGGCCATCGGGGAAAAACTGTTTTTT. It translates to CAISESGGAIGEKLFF.

The J gene is TRBJ1-2, the V gene TRBV30, with 9 nucleotides matching TRBD1. J gave up 1 base and V 1 base, and 7 bases lay outside the gene matches. This CDR3 region has 16 residues. The germline V gene has CDR1 GTSNPN and CDR2 SVGIG (reference sequence). The CDR3 DNA sequence: TGTGCCTGGAGTGATCGGGGGACAGGGCATAACTATGGCTACACCTTC. Its protein is CAWSDRGTGHNYGYTF.

The chain combines TRBV6-2 or TRBV6-3 with TRBJ1-2, with D tentatively TRBD1 (5 bases). CDR3 size: 16 residues. Germline CDR1 is MNHEY and CDR2 is SVGEGT. Trimming removed 0 bases at V and 4 bases at J, with 15 bases between. Here the CDR3 reads CASSYSRSKGAYGYTF. The CDR3 bases are TGTGCCAGCAGTTACTCGAGGTCTAAAGGGGCCTATGGCTACACCTTC.

This chain connects TRBV28 to TRBJ1-4; 9 bases match TRBD1. Per germline, CDR1 MDHEN and CDR2 SYDVKM. V gave up 6 bases and J gave up 4 bases; unmatched junction bases: 12. CDR3 length: 17 residues. The CDR3 bases are TGTGCCAGCAGCGTGGGGGACAGGGTATCAAGTAATGAAAAACTGTTTTTT. This gives the protein CASSVGDRVSSNEKLFF.